What follows are 14 T cell receptor beta chains derived from one specimen sequenced in a study of T cell responses to AZD1222 COVID-19 vaccine (dated by TCRdb to the early 2020s). Receptors were amplified or captured by the immunoSEQ multiplex PCR assay. As stored in TCRdb, this immuneACCESS dataset retains in-frame rearrangements with V and J assigned. A fraction of the clones does not appear; measured against another copy, unresolved V genes explain less than half of the discrepancy, and the remainder lacks a known reason. This sample holds 90,000 to 150,000 clones; 70% to 90% were observed only once. 8.4% of the sample comes from the top ten. The sample's time point label is to be understood as: baseline before first vaccination. Sample: peripheral blood, taken on day 0 of AZD1222 vaccination. The receptors were gathered from an adult in good health.

J is TRBJ1-4 and V is TRBV18; D is uncertain. This CDR3 region has 15 residues. Germline V gives CDR1 KGHSH, CDR2 LQKENI. V was clipped by 3 bases and J by 0 bases, with 8 bases between them. In DNA, the CDR3 is TGTGCCAGCTCACCTATCGTATCAACTAATGAAAAACTGTTTTTT. Its translation: CASSPIVSTNEKLFF.

The chain recombines TRBV3-1 (or the pseudogene TRBV3-2) with TRBJ2-7, with 7 bases that match TRBD2. After removal of 1 base from V and 7 bases from J, the junction contained 7 bases not matched to a gene. CDR3 length equals 14 residues. Germline V gives CDR1 LGHDT, CDR2 YNNKEL (reference sequence). Here the CDR3 reads CASSQGYRGGEQYF. The CDR3 DNA is TGTGCCAGCAGCCAAGGTTATCGGGGAGGGGAGCAGTACTTC.

The chain links TRBV4-1 to TRBJ1-5; maybe TRBD1 (6 bases). This CDR3 spans 18 amino acids. Trimming took 0 bases from V and 7 from J, leaving 22 bases between them. The V gene's germline CDR1 is MGHRA and CDR2 YSYEKL. The CDR3 sequence is CASSQDLGLVGAHQPQHF. CDR3 bases: TGCGCCAGCAGCCAAGATCTTGGGCTTGTGGGGGCTCACCAGCCCCAGCATTTT.

J is TRBJ1-1 and V is TRBV5-4; D is ambiguous. CDR3 length equals 16 residues. Germline V gene sequence: CDR1 SGHNT, CDR2 YYREEE (reference sequence). The V gene lost 4 bases and the J gene lost 5 bases, with 21 bases spanning the gap. For the CDR3, the DNA is TGTGCCAGCAGCCCGCTGGGCCGCTCAGATGGGACTGAAGCTTTCTTT. Its protein is CASSPLGRSDGTEAFF.

The chain is built from TRBV7-2 and TRBJ1-2; 11 bases map to TRBD1. J was trimmed by 6 bases and V by 4 bases; bases with no gene match: 4. CDR3 length: 14 amino acids. Germline V lookup: CDR1 SGHTA, CDR2 FQGNSA. In DNA, the CDR3 is TGTGCCAGCAGCTCCCGGACAGGGGGCAATGGCTACACCTTC. This encodes CASSSRTGGNGYTF.

This clone was observed once. V gene TRBV11-2 combines with J gene TRBJ1-4; D remains unclear. The germline V gene encodes CDR1 SGHAT and CDR2 FQNNGV. The V gene lost 2 bases and the J gene lost 2 bases, with 6 bases spanning the gap. CDR3 length: 14 residues. The CDR3 region is CASSLSHTNEKLFF. The CDR3 nucleotides read TGTGCCAGCAGCTTATCCCACACTAATGAAAAACTGTTTTTT.

The chain couples TRBV6-5 to TRBJ2-3; possibly TRBD2 for D (6 bases). CDR3 length: 14 amino acids. V lost 8 bases and J 5 bases, leaving 17 bases between the germline ends. The germline V gene encodes CDR1 MNHEY and CDR2 SVGAGI. The DNA of the CDR3 is TGTGCCAGCTCCGTAGCGGTGAGGGAAGATACGCAGTATTTT. Translation: CASSVAVREDTQYF.

The CDR3: CASSVARMGLASGELFF. Written as DNA, the CDR3 is TGTGCCAGCAGCGTAGCCCGGATGGGACTAGCTAGCGGGGAGCTGTTTTTT. This rearrangement joins TRBV9 to TRBJ2-2; 9 nucleotides line up with TRBD2. After removal of 0 bases from V and 7 bases from J, the junction contained 10 bases not matched to a gene. The germline gives CDR1 SGDLS, CDR2 YYNGEE. The CDR3 length is 17 residues.

By sample share, this clone is medium-sized. V gene TRBV7-9 combines with J gene TRBJ1-5, with D possibly matching TRBD1 (6 bases). This CDR3 has 16 residues. V was cut by 3 bases and J by 4 bases, with 16 bases left in between. From germline, CDR1 is SEHNR and CDR2 FQNEAQ (reference sequence). The CDR3 DNA sequence: TGTGCCAGCAGCTTGGGCCCAGGACAGCCGAATCAGCCCCAGCATTTT. As protein: CASSLGPGQPNQPQHF.

V usage is TRBV28 and J usage is TRBJ1-1, with a tentative D call TRBD1 (5 bases). CDR1 and CDR2 from the germline V gene are MDHEN and SYDVKM. The V and J ends lost 7 bases and 5 bases respectively, with 20 bases between them. The CDR3 covers 15 residues. The CDR3 is CASNPLWGVRTEAFF. CDR3 sequence (DNA): TGTGCCAGCAATCCCCTTTGGGGGGTGAGGACTGAAGCTTTCTTT.

The chain is built from TRBV4-1 and TRBJ2-7; a weak D match, TRBD2 (6 bases). The ends were cut back, 0 bases at V and 3 bases at J, with 12 bases in the middle. The CDR3 has 15 amino acids. Germline V gene data show CDR1 as MGHRA and CDR2 as YSYEKL. The CDR3 spells CASSQDKGGNYEQYF. CDR3 DNA: TGCGCCAGCAGCCAAGATAAGGGCGGGAACTACGAGCAGTACTTC.

V is TRBV29-1 and J is TRBJ1-1, with TRBD1 as a possible D gene (5 bases). The V gene's germline CDR1 is SQVTM and CDR2 ANQGSEA. Trimming removed 1 base at V and 5 bases at J, with 11 bases between. The CDR3 sequence is 13 residues long. This chain's CDR3 is CSVEAGRGTEAFF. CDR3 DNA sequence: TGCAGCGTTGAAGCCGGCCGGGGGACTGAAGCTTTCTTT.

The rearrangement joins TRBV7-3 to TRBJ2-1; 9 nucleotides line up with TRBD2. CDR1 and CDR2 (germline): SGHTA, FQGTGA. There are 15 residues in the CDR3. Trimming cost V 1 base and J 13 bases; bases outside gene matches: 11. The CDR3 nucleotides read TGTGCCAGCAGCTTAAACCCTAGCGGGGTAGTCGGACAGTTCTTC. The encoded protein is CASSLNPSGVVGQFF.

The V gene is TRBV6-5, the J gene TRBJ1-6; a weak D match, TRBD1 (5 bases). V lost 0 bases and J lost 8, with 11 bases in between. The CDR3 contains 15 residues. CDR1 and CDR2 (germline): MNHEY, SVGAGI. CDR3 DNA sequence: TGTGCCAGCAGTTACTCAGGGGTTGTGGATTCACCCCTCCACTTT. Translation: CASSYSGVVDSPLHF.